This record covers a single T cell receptor beta chain. Authors' methods: Quantification of nucleated cells was approximated via reference gene primer amplification. TCRdb's copy holds only in-frame clones and misses some; the assay was immunoSEQ multiplex PCR. V and J calls and clone size are copied from that table; D and trimming were computed from the DNA. This table holds about 42,000 clones, over 70% found once. The sample comes from a study of blood T cell repertoires in COVID-19. Study overall: Acute and convalescent COVID-19 samples came from the United States, Italy and Spain. Sources were T cells, B-cell-depleted T cells, or PBMCs; the material itself was cDNA or gDNA.

J gave up 6 bases and V 5 bases, and 2 bases lay outside the gene matches. Germline CDR1 is DFQATT and CDR2 is SNEGSKA (reference sequence). The CDR3 loop spans 11 amino acids. This receptor was obtained from an elderly woman with acute or convalescent COVID-19. This rearrangement joins TRBV20-1 to TRBJ1-1; the match to TRBD1 covers 8 bases. The specimen was peripheral blood. The CDR3 protein is CSAGQGAEAFF. For the CDR3, the DNA is TGCAGTGCTGGACAGGGAGCTGAAGCTTTCTTT.